This TCR beta chain was recovered during a study of early T cells in non-severe SARS-CoV-2 infection. Study in general: Bulk RNA from unsorted whole blood was sequenced; chains were unpaired. Whole-study results and caveats: VDJdb-based annotation leaned toward anti-spike CD8 responses and missed private and CD4 specificities.

To note about this clonotype: The antigen remains unidentified.

Researchers tagged individual cDNA molecules with unique molecular identifiers. A single record per CDR3 protein comes from TCRdb applying MiXCR to the 5' RACE reads. The data contain 30,000 to 40,000 distinct CDR3 sequences, 5.4% of them seen just once; the ten biggest clones take up 6%. The V and J ends lost 4 bases and 4 bases, in that order; junction bases with no gene match: 12. The CDR3 is 17 amino acids. The germline gives CDR1 MNHEY, CDR2 SMNVEV (reference sequence). This TCR was sampled from an adult who was a healthcare worker with PCR-confirmed SARS-CoV-2 infection or an uninfected control (not recorded which). This sample comprised whole blood, obtained at baseline. The chain carries TRBV27 and TRBJ2-1, with 8 bases that match TRBD2. The chain's CDR3 is CASSSPALADTYNEQFF. In nucleotides, the CDR3 is TGTGCCAGCAGTTCCCCCGCACTAGCGGATACTTACAATGAGCAGTTCTTC.